The 26 T cell receptor beta chains below were found in one sample sequenced in a study of OX40 agonist ivuxolimab in advanced cancers. Sequencing used immunoSEQ multiplex PCR; TCRdb keeps in-frame clones, though not all of them. Of 50,000 to 65,000 clones detected, 87% appear once; the ten largest clones hold over 1.5%. Sample: CD4+ or CD8+ T cells sorted from blood, taken in a trial of the OX40 agonist ivuxolimab. The receptors here all came from an adult with an advanced solid tumor such as melanoma, head and neck, liver or kidney cancer.

This rearrangement joins TRBV10-3 to TRBJ1-2, with 8 bases aligning to TRBD1. Germline CDR1 and CDR2: ENHRY and SYGVKD. The V and J ends lost 0 bases and 7 bases, in that order; junction bases with no gene match: 7. This CDR3 region has 15 residues. CDR3 residues: CAISESSTGGTGYTF. DNA for the CDR3: TGTGCCATCAGTGAGTCGTCCACAGGGGGGACTGGCTACACCTTC.

This clone has a handful of counts. V is TRBV6-5 and J is TRBJ1-2; weak D call: TRBD1 (6 bases). Germline V gene data show CDR1 as MNHEY and CDR2 as SVGAGI. CDR3 length: 13 residues. V was clipped by 2 bases and J by 6 bases, with 10 bases between them. CDR3 protein: CASSYNRDNGYTF. CDR3 in DNA: TGTGCCAGCAGTTACAACAGGGACAATGGCTACACCTTC.

The V and J genes are TRBV19 and TRBJ2-6, with TRBD1 matching 7 bases. The CDR3 is 18 residues long. Germline loops: CDR1 LNHDA, CDR2 SQIVND (reference sequence). V lost 9 bases and J lost 0; bases outside the gene matches: 14. In nucleotides, the CDR3 is TGTGCCAGCCGACAGGGTCTCATCCGCCTCTCTGGGGCCAACGTCCTGACTTTC. Translating it yields CASRQGLIRLSGANVLTF.

The V and J genes are TRBV10-2 and TRBJ2-2; 8 bases line up with TRBD2. Losses at the gene ends were 10 bases for V and 1 base for J; bases not matched to a gene: 8. Germline-derived CDR1 and CDR2 are WSHSY and SAAADI. The CDR3 has 15 residues. The CDR3 spells CATPGGGLNTGELFF. The CDR3 nucleotides are TGCGCCACCCCGGGGGGGGGTTTGAACACCGGGGAGCTGTTTTTT.

This clone was seen a handful of times. V gene TRBV19 combines with J gene TRBJ2-7; no clear D. The germline V gene has CDR1 LNHDA and CDR2 SQIVND (reference sequence). V dropped 5 bases and J dropped 0 bases, with 11 bases sitting between them. This CDR3 comprises 14 residues. In nucleotides, the CDR3 is TGTGCCAGTAGTCTCACATTGAGCTCCTACGAGCAGTACGTC. This codes for CASSLTLSSYEQYV.

The gene calls are TRBV28 and TRBJ2-3; D tentatively reads TRBD1 or TRBD2 (7 bases each). The germline V and J ends were trimmed by 5 bases and 2 bases, with 14 bases remaining between them. The CDR3 is 15 residues long. The germline V gene encodes CDR1 MDHEN and CDR2 SYDVKM. In nucleotides, the CDR3 is TGTGCCAGCAGTCTCAGGGGGGGCCCCACAGATACGCAGTATTTT. Translated, it gives CASSLRGGPTDTQYF.

In this sample, this clone turned up once. The J gene is TRBJ2-1, the V gene TRBV5-4; D unresolved. CDR1 is SGHNT and CDR2 is YYREEE in the germline V gene (reference sequence). The CDR3 sequence is 13 residues long. V was trimmed by 2 bases and J by 8 bases, leaving 11 bases between them. DNA for the CDR3: TGTGCCAGCAGCTTAATGGAGCCGGATGAGCAGTTCTTC. Residues: CASSLMEPDEQFF.

The chain recombines TRBV7-2 with TRBJ1-1; the D is unclear. The germline V gene encodes CDR1 SGHTA and CDR2 FQGNSA. Trimming cost V 3 bases and J 0 bases, with 11 bases left between them. This CDR3 is built from 15 residues. CDR3 bases: TGTGCCAGCAGCTTGGTAGGCGGGGTGAACACTGAAGCTTTCTTT. Translating gives CASSLVGGVNTEAFF.

The chain uses TRBV6-5 and TRBJ1-2; D is possibly TRBD1 (6 bases). Germline V CDR1 and CDR2: MNHEY, SVGAGI. The CDR3 covers 14 residues. The ends were cut back, 10 bases at V and 4 bases at J, with 19 bases in the middle. This chain's CDR3 is CATGGAHGSYGYTF. For the CDR3, the DNA is TGTGCCACCGGGGGGGCCCATGGGTCCTATGGCTACACCTTC.

The V gene is TRBV2, the J gene TRBJ2-2; 10 nucleotides line up with TRBD2. There are 15 residues in the CDR3. From germline, CDR1 is SNHLY and CDR2 FYNNEI. Germline trimming cut 7 bases from V and 6 bases from J; bases unmatched to any gene: 8. The CDR3: CASTPVAGGSGELFF. The CDR3 coding sequence is TGTGCCAGCACCCCGGTAGCGGGAGGTTCCGGGGAGCTGTTTTTT.

This rearrangement joins TRBV5-4 to TRBJ1-2; a possible D gene is TRBD1 (6 bases). V lost 4 bases to trimming and J lost 8 bases, with 9 bases between them. CDR1 and CDR2 (germline): SGHNT, YYREEE (reference sequence). This CDR3 spans 11 amino acids. Here the CDR3 DNA reads TGTGCCAGCAGCACAGGGTGGGGCTACACCTTC. Translating it yields CASSTGWGYTF.

The chain is built from TRBV13 and TRBJ2-1; D gene unclear. The V and J ends lost 5 bases and 5 bases respectively, with 7 bases between them. Germline CDR1 is PRHDT and CDR2 is FYEKMQ (reference sequence). There are 12 residues in the CDR3. The CDR3 reads CASSTLHNEQFF. CDR3 DNA sequence: TGTGCCAGCAGCACCCTTCACAATGAGCAGTTCTTC.

In its sample, this clone was seen a few times. CDR3 protein: CASSPRQGVQYV. Here the CDR3 DNA reads TGTGCCAGCAGCCCGCGACAGGGGGTGCAGTACGTC. The chain couples TRBV7-2 to TRBJ2-7; 9 bases are shared with TRBD1. Looked up from germline, CDR1 is SGHTA and CDR2 is FQGNSA. This CDR3 region has 12 residues. V lost 5 bases, J lost 9 bases, and 5 bases stayed unmatched.

The chain employs TRBV6-6 and TRBJ1-6; 7 nucleotides match TRBD1. Germline CDR1 MNHNY, CDR2 SVGAGI (reference sequence). With V trimmed by 6 bases and J by 10 bases, 12 bases remained unmatched. This CDR3 is 15 amino acids long. The DNA of the CDR3 is TGTGCCAGCAGCCCGACAGGGTTCCCGGGATCACCCCTCCACTTT. It yields the protein CASSPTGFPGSPLHF.

V usage is TRBV16 and J usage is TRBJ1-4; TRBD1 might be the D (6 bases). Trimming took off 1 base at V and 8 bases at J, with 11 bases between the two ends. This CDR3 comprises 14 residues. CDR1 is KGHSY, CDR2 FQNENV, per germline. The chain's CDR3 is CASSQWAGEEKLFF. DNA of the CDR3: TGTGCCAGCAGCCAATGGGCAGGGGAGGAAAAACTGTTTTTT.

The V call is TRBV2, the J call TRBJ2-5; TRBD2 might be the D (7 bases). The CDR3 runs to 14 residues. V lost 7 bases and J 5 bases, leaving 17 bases between the germline ends. The V gene's germline CDR1 is SNHLY and CDR2 FYNNEI. The CDR3 DNA is TGTGCCAGCAATGTGGGGGGGGCCCGGGAGACCCAGTACTTC. As protein: CASNVGGARETQYF.

This chain uses TRBV15 with TRBJ2-1; 7 bases are a match to TRBD2. Per the germline V gene, CDR1 is LNHNV and CDR2 is YYDKDF (reference sequence). V was pared by 0 bases and J by 7 bases, with 6 bases of the junction left unmatched. The CDR3 has 15 amino acids. DNA of the CDR3: TGTGCCACCAGCAGAGAAGGTGCAGCGGGGAATGAGCAGTTCTTC. This encodes CATSREGAAGNEQFF.

The chain employs TRBV25-1 and TRBJ1-2; tentatively, D is TRBD1 (6 bases). The germline V gene encodes CDR1 MGHDK and CDR2 SYGVNS. The CDR3 length is 16 residues. With 4 bases removed from V and 5 bases from J, the gap between germline ends came to 20 bases. The CDR3: CASSVAGGRMGYGYTF. In DNA form, the CDR3 reads TGTGCCAGCAGTGTTGCCGGGGGCAGGATGGGTTATGGCTACACCTTC.

The CDR3 here is CASSFLPSGTDTQYF. CDR3 DNA: TGTGCCAGCAGCTTTCTGCCTAGCGGCACAGATACGCAGTATTTT. The chain uses TRBV11-2 and TRBJ2-3; weak D call: TRBD2 (6 bases). Germline-derived CDR1 and CDR2 are SGHAT and FQNNGV. CDR3 length equals 15 residues. Trimming cost V 3 bases and J 1 base, with 11 bases left between them.

The chain employs TRBV11-2 and TRBJ2-7, with D perhaps matching TRBD1 (5 bases). With 5 bases removed from V and 3 bases from J, the gap between germline ends came to 11 bases. The germline V gene has CDR1 SGHAT and CDR2 FQNNGV. CDR3 length: 13 amino acids. The CDR3 protein is CASSLRGSYEQYV. The CDR3 DNA reads as TGTGCCAGCAGCCTTAGGGGCAGCTACGAGCAGTACGTC.

V gene TRBV5-1 combines with J gene TRBJ1-2; tentatively, D is TRBD1 (5 bases). The CDR3 is 13 amino acids. V lost 3 bases to trimming and J lost 4 bases, with 10 bases between them. The germline V gene encodes CDR1 SGHRS and CDR2 YFSETQ. This CDR3 reads CASSSGRAYGYTF. CDR3 bases: TGCGCCAGCAGCTCCGGCAGGGCCTATGGCTACACCTTC.

This chain links TRBV11-2 with TRBJ2-1, with 7 bases identical to TRBD1. CDR3 length: 15 amino acids. Per the germline V gene, CDR1 is SGHAT and CDR2 is FQNNGV. With V trimmed by 5 bases and J by 5 bases, 9 bases remained unmatched. This CDR3 reads CASSRYRGLHNEQFF. The CDR3 DNA follows: TGTGCCAGCAGCCGATACAGGGGCTTGCACAATGAGCAGTTCTTC.

J is TRBJ2-4 and V is TRBV5-1, with 9 nucleotides matching TRBD1. Germline assignment: CDR1 SGHRS and CDR2 YFSETQ. After removal of 2 bases from V and 7 bases from J, the junction contained 10 bases not matched to a gene. CDR3 length: 16 residues. CDR3 protein: CASSLPRTGVGNIQYF. The CDR3 coding sequence is TGCGCCAGCAGCTTACCCCGGACAGGGGTAGGGAACATTCAGTACTTC. Full variable domain (remainder filled in from reference TRBV5-1 and TRBJ2-4): KAGVTQTPRYLIKTRGQQVTLSCSPISGHRSVSWYQQTPGQGLQFLFEYFSETQRNKGNFPGRFSGRQFSNSRSEMNVSTLELGDSALYLCASSLPRTGVGNIQYFGAGTRLSVL.

The chain carries TRBV27 and TRBJ1-3, with a possible D match to TRBD1 (6 bases). This CDR3 comprises 17 residues. The germline CDR1 and CDR2 sequences are MNHEY and SMNVEV (reference sequence). The V gene lost 4 bases and the J gene lost 0 bases, with 16 bases spanning the gap. CDR3 coding DNA: TGTGCCAGCAGTTCCACCACTTGGGGGGCCTCTGGAAACACCATATATTTT. Translating it yields CASSSTTWGASGNTIYF.

This chain joins TRBV28 and TRBJ1-2; no definite D call. CDR3 length: 13 amino acids. V lost 7 bases, J lost 4 bases, and 13 bases lay in between. Germline-derived CDR1 and CDR2 are MDHEN and SYDVKM. The CDR3 DNA reads TGTGCCAGCACCAAACCTCCCCCCTATGGCTACACCTTC. Translated, it gives CASTKPPPYGYTF.

This chain connects TRBV29-1 to TRBJ1-4, with 7 bases fitting TRBD1. The CDR3 is 14 amino acids. J lost 4 bases, V lost 7 bases, and 9 bases had no gene match. Germline CDR1 and CDR2: SQVTM and ANQGSEA. The CDR3 loop is CSAVHGTVNEKLFF. CDR3 DNA: TGCAGCGCTGTACACGGGACAGTTAATGAAAAACTGTTTTTT.